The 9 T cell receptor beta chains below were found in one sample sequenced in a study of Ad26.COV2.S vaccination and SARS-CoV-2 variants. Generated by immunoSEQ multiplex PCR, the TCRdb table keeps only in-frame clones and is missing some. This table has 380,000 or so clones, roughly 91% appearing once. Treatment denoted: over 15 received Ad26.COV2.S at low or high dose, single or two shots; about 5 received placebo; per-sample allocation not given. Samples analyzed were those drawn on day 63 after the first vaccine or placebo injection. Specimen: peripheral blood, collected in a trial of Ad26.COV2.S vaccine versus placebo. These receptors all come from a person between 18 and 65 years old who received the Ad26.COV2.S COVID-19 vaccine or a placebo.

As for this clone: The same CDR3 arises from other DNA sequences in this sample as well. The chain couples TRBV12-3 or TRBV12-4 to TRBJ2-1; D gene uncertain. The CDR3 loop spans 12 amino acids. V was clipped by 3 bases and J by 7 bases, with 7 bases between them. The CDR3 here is CASSFGRNEQFF. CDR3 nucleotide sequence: TGTGCCAGCAGTTTCGGACGAAATGAGCAGTTCTTC.

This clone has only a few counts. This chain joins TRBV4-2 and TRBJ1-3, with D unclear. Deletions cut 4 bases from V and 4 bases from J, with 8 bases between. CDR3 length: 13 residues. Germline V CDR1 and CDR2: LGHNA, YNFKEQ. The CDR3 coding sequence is TGTGCCAGCAGCCGTAATCAAGGAAACACCATATATTTT. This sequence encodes CASSRNQGNTIYF.

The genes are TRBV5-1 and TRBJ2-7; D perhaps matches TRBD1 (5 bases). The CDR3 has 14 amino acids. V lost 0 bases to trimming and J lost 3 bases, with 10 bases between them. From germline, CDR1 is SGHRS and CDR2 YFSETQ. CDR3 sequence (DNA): TGCGCCAGCAGCTTGGCAGTCACAGGCTACGAGCAGTACTTC. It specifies CASSLAVTGYEQYF.

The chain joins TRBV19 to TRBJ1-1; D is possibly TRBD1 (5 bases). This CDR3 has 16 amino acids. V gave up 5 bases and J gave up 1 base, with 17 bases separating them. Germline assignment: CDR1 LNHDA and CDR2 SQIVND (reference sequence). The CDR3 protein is CASSDPGRQSNTEAFF. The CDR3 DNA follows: TGTGCCAGTAGTGATCCAGGGAGGCAATCGAACACTGAAGCTTTCTTT.

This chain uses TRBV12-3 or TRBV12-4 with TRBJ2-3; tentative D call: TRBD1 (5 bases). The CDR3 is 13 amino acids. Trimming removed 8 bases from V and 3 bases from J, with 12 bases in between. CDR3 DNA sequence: TGTGCCAGCCAGGGCAGTCGAACAGATACGCAGTATTTT. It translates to CASQGSRTDTQYF.

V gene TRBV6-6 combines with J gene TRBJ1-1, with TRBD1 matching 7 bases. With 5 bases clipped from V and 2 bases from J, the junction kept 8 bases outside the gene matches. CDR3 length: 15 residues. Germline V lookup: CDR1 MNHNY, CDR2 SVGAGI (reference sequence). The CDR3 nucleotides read TGTGCCAGCAGTCTACGGACAGGAGGTAACACTGAAGCTTTCTTT. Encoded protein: CASSLRTGGNTEAFF.

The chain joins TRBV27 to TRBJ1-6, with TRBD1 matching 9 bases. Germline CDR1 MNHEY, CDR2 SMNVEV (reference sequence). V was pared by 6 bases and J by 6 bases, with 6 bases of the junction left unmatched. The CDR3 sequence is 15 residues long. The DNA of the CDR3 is TGTGCCAGCAGAACGGGACAGGGAGGTAATTCACCCCTCCACTTT. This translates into CASRTGQGGNSPLHF.

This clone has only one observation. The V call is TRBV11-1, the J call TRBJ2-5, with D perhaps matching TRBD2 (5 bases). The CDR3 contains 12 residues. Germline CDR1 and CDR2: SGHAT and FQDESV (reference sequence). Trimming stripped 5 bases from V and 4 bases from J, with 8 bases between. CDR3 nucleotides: TGTGCCAGCAGCCCTCGGGGAGAGACCCAGTACTTC. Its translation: CASSPRGETQYF.

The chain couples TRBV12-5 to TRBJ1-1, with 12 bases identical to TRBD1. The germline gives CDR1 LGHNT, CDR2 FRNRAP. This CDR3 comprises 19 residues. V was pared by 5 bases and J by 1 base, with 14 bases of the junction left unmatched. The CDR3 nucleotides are TGTGCTAGTGGTCCACCTCCTGCGGGACAGGGGGCCAGGAACACTGAAGCTTTCTTT. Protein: CASGPPPAGQGARNTEAFF.